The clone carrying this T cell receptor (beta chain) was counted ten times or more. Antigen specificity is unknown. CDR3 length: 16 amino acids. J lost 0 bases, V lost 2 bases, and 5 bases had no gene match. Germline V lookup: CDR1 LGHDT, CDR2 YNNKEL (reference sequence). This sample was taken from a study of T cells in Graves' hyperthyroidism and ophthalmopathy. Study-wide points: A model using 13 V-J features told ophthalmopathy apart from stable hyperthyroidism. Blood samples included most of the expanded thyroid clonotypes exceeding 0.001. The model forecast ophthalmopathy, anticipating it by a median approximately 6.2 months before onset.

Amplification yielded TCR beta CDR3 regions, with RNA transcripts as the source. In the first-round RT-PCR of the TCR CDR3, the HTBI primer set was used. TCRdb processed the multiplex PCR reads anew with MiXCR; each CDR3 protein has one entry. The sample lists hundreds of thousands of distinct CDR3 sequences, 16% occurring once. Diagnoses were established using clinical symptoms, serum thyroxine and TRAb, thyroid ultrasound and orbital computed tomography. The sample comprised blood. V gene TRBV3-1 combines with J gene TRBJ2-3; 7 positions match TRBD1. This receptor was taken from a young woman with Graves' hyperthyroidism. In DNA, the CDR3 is TGTGCCAGCAGCCAATACCGGGACAGTAGCACAGATACGCAGTATTTT. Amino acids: CASSQYRDSSTDTQYF.